This T cell receptor (beta chain) was documented in a study of T-cell memory formation after mild COVID-19. Overall study: Largely donor-specific sequence clusters came from a couple of donors.

Barcoded TCR alpha and TCR beta cDNA libraries with UMIs came from 5'RACE using constant-segment primers. TCRdb passed the 5' RACE reads through MiXCR, listing each CDR3 protein once. The top ten hold 22% of the sample, which has under 300,000 distinct CDR3 sequences, over 8.5% seen once. Overall study results and limits: Day 37-peaking second-wave clones had unconfirmed SARS-CoV-2 specificity. Cross-reactive memory appears to have joined, as suggested by some responding clones showing up in pre-infection memory.

This clonotype was counted only a few times. The antigen is undetermined. Germline loops: CDR1 SEHNR, CDR2 FQNEAQ (reference sequence). V shed 3 bases and J shed 2 bases, with 9 bases lying between them. This CDR3 region has 14 residues. Sequencing was done on a sample of PBMCs or a T cell subset sorted from them (not recorded which). The TCR comes from a man aged 18 to 29 who had mild COVID-19 (a few samples of this study predate the infection). Cell type and time point are not known. The chain links TRBV7-9 to TRBJ2-3; D unclear. Here the CDR3 reads CASSFVRPTDTQYF. CDR3 sequence (DNA): TGTGCCAGCAGCTTCGTCAGGCCCACAGATACGCAGTATTTT.